This TCR beta chain was recovered during a study of shared clonotypes between healthy human individuals. Repertoires were generated with immunoSEQ multiplex PCR, while TCRdb's copy carries only in-frame clones and drops some. This sample has fewer than 400,000 clones, with around 74% found just once. This TCR was sampled from a man aged 30-40 years in good health. The sequenced sample was memory CD4+ T cells sorted from blood. The subset was: CD45RA-negative fraction.

CDR3 coding DNA: TGTGCCAGCAGCTTGACCTCCGGGACAGGGCTTGGAAACACCATATATTTT. It translates to CASSLTSGTGLGNTIYF. The gene calls are TRBV5-6 and TRBJ1-3; TRBD1 agrees at 9 bases. The CDR3 covers 17 residues. Germline V CDR1 and CDR2: SGHDT, YYEEEE. J gave up 3 bases and V 1 base, and 8 bases lay outside the gene matches.